This T cell receptor beta chain was sequenced during a study of spatial heterogeneity in lung cancer. Across the whole study: As counted in raw reads, each unique TCR and UMI combination appeared more than ten times on average.

Indicated time point: sample taken at primary tumor resection. The input material, whole RNA from tumor, nontumor lung or frozen PBMC, was sequenced unsorted. This clonotype was counted many times. Antigen: not known. V lost 5 bases, J lost 5 bases, and 10 bases stayed unmatched. CDR3 length equals 16 residues. Germline assignment: CDR1 MGHRA and CDR2 YSYEKL. Study results and limitations: Nonsynonymous mutation counts, ubiquitous and regional, were tracked by the respective counts of ubiquitous and regional expanded TCRs. How many expanded intratumoral alpha and beta TCRs were present tracked the tumor mutation count, which was a count of nonsynonymous mutations.

TCRdb analysed the 5' RACE reads with MiXCR anew, one entry per CDR3 protein. Among roughly 8,900 distinct CDR3 sequences listed, 8% to 10% were seen once. Sequenced material: lung tumor tissue, taken at surgery. The receptor's source is a female donor with early-stage non-small cell lung cancer. The chain uses TRBV4-1 and TRBJ1-4; 8 positions match TRBD1. CDR3 bases: TGCGCCAGCAGCAGCTGGGGACAGGAGGCGAATGAAAAACTGTTTTTT. The encoded protein is CASSSWGQEANEKLFF.